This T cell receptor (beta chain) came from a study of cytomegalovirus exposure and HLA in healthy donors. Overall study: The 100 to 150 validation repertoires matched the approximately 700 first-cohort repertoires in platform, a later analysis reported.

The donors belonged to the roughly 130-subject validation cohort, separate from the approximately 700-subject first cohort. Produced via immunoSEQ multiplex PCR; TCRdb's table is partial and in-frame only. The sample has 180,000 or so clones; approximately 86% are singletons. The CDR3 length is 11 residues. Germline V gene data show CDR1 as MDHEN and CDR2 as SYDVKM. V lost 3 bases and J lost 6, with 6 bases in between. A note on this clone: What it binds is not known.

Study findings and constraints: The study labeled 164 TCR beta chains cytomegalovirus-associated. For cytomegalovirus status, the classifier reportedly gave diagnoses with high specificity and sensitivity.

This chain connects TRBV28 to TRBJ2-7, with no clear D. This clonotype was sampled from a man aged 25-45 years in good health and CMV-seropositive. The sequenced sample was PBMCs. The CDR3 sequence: CASSFNSEQYF. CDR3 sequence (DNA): TGTGCCAGCAGTTTTAATAGCGAGCAGTACTTC.